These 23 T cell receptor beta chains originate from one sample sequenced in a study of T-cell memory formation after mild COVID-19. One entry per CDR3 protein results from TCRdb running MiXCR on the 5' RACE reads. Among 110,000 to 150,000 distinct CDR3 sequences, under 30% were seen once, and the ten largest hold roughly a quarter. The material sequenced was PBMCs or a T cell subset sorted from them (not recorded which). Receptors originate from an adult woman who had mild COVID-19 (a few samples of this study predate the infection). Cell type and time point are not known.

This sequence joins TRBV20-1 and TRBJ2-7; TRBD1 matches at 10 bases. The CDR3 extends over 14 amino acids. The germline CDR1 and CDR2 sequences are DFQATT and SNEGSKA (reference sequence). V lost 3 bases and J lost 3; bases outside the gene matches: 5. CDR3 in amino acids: CSARGTGEGYEQYF. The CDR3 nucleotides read TGCAGTGCTAGGGGGACAGGGGAGGGCTACGAGCAGTACTTC.

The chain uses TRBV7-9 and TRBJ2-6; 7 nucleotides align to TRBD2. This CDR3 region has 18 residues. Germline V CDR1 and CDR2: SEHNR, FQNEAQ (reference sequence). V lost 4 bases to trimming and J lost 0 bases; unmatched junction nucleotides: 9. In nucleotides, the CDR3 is TGTGCCAGCAGCTCCCCTAGCGGATCTACCTCTGGGGCCAACGTCCTGACTTTC. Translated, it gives CASSSPSGSTSGANVLTF.

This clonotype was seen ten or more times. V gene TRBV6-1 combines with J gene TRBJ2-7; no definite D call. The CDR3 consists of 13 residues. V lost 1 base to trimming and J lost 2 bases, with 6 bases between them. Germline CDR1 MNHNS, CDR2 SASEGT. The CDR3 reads CASSEEETYEQYF. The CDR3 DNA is TGTGCCAGCAGTGAAGAGGAAACCTACGAGCAGTACTTC.

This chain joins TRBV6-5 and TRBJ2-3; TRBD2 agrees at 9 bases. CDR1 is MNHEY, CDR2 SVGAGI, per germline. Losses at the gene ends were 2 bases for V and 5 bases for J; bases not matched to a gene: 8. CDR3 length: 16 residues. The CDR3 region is CASSYVAGGPRDTQYF. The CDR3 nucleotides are TGTGCCAGCAGTTACGTGGCGGGGGGGCCCAGAGATACGCAGTATTTT.

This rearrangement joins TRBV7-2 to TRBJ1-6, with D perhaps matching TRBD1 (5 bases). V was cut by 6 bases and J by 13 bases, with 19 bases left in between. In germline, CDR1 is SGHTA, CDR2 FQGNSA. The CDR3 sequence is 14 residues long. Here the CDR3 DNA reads TGTGCCAGCAGTCCCAGGGCGCCCGGCTTCCCCCTCCACTTT. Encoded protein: CASSPRAPGFPLHF. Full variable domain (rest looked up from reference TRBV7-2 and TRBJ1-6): GAGVSQSPSNKVTEKGKDVELRCDPISGHTALYWYRQSLGQGLEFLIYFQGNSAPDKSGLPSDRFSAERTGGSVSTLTIQRTQQEDSAVYLCASSPRAPGFPLHFGNGTRLTVT.

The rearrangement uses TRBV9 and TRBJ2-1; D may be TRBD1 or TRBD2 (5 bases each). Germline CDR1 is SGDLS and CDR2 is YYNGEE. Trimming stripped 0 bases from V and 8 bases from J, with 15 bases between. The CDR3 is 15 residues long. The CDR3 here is CASSVALGERDEQFF. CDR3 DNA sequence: TGTGCCAGCAGCGTAGCTTTGGGGGAAAGGGATGAGCAGTTCTTC. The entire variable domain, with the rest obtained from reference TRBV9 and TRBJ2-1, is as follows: DSGVTQTPKHLITATGQRVTLRCSPRSGDLSVYWYQQSLDQGLQFLIQYYNGEERAKGNILERFSAQQFPDLHSELNLSSLELGDSALYFCASSVALGERDEQFFGPGTRLTVL.

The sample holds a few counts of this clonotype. CDR3 loop: CASSFGLAYNEQFF. The CDR3 coding sequence is TGTGCCAGCAGTTTTGGGCTAGCCTACAATGAGCAGTTCTTC. V and J are TRBV12-3 or TRBV12-4 and TRBJ2-1, with D uncertain. The CDR3 totals 14 residues. V was pared by 3 bases and J by 2 bases, with 8 bases between.

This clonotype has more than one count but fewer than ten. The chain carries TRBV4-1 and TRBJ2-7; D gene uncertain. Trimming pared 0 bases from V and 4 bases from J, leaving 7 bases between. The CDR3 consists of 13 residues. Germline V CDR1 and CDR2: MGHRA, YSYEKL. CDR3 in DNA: TGCGCCAGCAGCCAAGAGTTCGTATACGAGCAGTACTTC. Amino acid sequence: CASSQEFVYEQYF.

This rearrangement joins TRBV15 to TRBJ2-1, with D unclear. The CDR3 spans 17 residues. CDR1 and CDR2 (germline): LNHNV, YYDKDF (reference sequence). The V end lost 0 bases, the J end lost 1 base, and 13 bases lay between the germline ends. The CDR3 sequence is CATSREGLGSSYNEQFF. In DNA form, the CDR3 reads TGTGCCACCAGCAGAGAAGGGCTAGGATCTTCCTACAATGAGCAGTTCTTC.

The CDR3 coding sequence is TGTGCCAGCAGTTACGATACGGGGGGAAATTCACCCCTCCACTTT. Encoded protein: CASSYDTGGNSPLHF. The rearrangement uses TRBV6-5 and TRBJ1-6; a possible D gene is TRBD1 (5 bases). The CDR3 loop spans 15 amino acids. Trimming stripped 2 bases from V and 7 bases from J, with 12 bases between. Germline CDR1 and CDR2: MNHEY and SVGAGI.

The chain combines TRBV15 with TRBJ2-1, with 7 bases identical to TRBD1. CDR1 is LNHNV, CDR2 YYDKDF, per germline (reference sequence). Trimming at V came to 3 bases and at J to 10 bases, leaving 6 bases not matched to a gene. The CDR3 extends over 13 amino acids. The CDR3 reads CATSSDRAREQFF. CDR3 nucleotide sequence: TGTGCCACCAGCAGCGACAGGGCACGAGAGCAGTTCTTC.

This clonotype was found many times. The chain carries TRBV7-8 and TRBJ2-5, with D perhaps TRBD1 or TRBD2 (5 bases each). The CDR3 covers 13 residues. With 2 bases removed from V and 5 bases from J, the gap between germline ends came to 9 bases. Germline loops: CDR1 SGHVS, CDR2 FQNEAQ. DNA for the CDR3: TGTGCCAGCAGCTTACGAGGGGTGGAGACCCAGTACTTC. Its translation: CASSLRGVETQYF.

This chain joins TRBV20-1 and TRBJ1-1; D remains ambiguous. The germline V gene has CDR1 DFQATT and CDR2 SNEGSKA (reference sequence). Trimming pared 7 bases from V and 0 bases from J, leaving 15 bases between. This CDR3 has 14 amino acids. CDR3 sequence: CSVREERLNTEAFF. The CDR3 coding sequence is TGCAGTGTTAGGGAGGAGCGCCTGAACACTGAAGCTTTCTTT.

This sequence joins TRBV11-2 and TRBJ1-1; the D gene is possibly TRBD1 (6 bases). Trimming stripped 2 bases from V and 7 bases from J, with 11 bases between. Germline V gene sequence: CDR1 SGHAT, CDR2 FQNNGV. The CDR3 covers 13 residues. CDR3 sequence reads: CASSLRTVGEAFF. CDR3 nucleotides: TGTGCCAGCAGCTTAAGGACAGTGGGTGAAGCTTTCTTT.

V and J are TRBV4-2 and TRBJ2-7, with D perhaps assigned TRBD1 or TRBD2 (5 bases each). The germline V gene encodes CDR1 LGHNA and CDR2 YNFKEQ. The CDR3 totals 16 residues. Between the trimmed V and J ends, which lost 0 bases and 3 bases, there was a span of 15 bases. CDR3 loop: CASSQEHRGVVYEQYF. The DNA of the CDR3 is TGTGCCAGCAGCCAAGAGCATCGAGGGGTAGTCTACGAGCAGTACTTC.

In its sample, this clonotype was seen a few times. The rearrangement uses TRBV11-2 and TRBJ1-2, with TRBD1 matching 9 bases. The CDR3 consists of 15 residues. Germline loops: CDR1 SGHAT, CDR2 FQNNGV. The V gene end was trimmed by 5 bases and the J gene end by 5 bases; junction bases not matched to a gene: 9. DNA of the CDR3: TGTGCCAGCAGCGGGAACAGGGGGCAAGGGTATGGCTACACCTTC. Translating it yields CASSGNRGQGYGYTF.

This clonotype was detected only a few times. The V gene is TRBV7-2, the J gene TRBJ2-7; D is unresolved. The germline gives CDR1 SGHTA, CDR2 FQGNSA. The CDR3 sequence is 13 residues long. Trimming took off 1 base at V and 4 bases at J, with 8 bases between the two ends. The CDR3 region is CASSLGSVYEQYF. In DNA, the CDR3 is TGTGCCAGCAGCTTAGGTTCTGTTTACGAGCAGTACTTC.

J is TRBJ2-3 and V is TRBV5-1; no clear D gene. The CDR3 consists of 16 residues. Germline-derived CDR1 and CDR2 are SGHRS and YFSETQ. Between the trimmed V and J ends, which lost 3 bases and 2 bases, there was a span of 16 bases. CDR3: CASSSPPTGTTDTQYF. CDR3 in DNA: TGCGCCAGCAGCTCACCCCCAACTGGAACCACAGATACGCAGTATTTT. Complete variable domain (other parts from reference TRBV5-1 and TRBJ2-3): KAGVTQTPRYLIKTRGQQVTLSCSPISGHRSVSWYQQTPGQGLQFLFEYFSETQRNKGNFPGRFSGRQFSNSRSEMNVSTLELGDSALYLCASSSPPTGTTDTQYFGPGTRLTVL.

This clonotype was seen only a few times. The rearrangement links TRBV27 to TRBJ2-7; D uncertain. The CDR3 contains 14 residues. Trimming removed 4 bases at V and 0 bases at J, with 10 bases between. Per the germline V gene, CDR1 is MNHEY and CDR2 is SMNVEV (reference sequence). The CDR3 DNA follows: TGTGCCAGCAGTTCAGCGTTAAGCTCCTACGAGCAGTACTTC. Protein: CASSSALSSYEQYF.

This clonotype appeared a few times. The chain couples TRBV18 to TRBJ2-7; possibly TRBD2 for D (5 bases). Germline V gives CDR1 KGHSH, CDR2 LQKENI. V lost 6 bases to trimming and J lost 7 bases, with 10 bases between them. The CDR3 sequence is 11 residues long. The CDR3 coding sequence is TGTGCCAGCTCTCGGGAAGAAGAGCAGTACTTC. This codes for CASSREEEQYF.

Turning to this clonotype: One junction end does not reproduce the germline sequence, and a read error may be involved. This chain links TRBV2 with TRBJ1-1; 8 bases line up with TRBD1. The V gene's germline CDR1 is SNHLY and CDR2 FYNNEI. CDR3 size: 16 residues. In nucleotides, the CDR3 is TGTGCCAGCAGAGAAGACCCGGGACAGGCGAACACTGAAGCTTTCTTT. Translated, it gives CASREDPGQANTEAFF.

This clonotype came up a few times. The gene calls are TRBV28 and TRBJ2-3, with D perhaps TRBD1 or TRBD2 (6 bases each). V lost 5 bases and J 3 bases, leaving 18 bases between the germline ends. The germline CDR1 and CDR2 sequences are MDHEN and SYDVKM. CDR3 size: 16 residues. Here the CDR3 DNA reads TGTGCCAGCAGTCCCCCGGAGGGGGAAGGTACAGATACGCAGTATTTT. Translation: CASSPPEGEGTDTQYF.

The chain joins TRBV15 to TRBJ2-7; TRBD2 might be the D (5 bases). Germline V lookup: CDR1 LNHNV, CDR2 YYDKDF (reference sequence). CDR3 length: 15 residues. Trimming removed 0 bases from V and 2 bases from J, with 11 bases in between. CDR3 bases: TGTGCCACCAGCAGAGATTTCGGGGTTGCCTACGAGCAGTACTTC. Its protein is CATSRDFGVAYEQYF.